Below are 28 T cell receptor beta chains sequenced from a single sample in a study of blood T cell repertoires in COVID-19. Data came from immunoSEQ multiplex PCR; TCRdb stores just in-frame clones and leaves some out. The profile shows 150,000 or so clones, around 83% of them singletons. Source material: PBMCs or T cells enriched from blood (not recorded which). These receptor sequences come from a woman aged 50 to 60 who had been exposed to COVID-19.

The chain combines TRBV6-6 with TRBJ1-1; a possible D gene is TRBD1 (6 bases). Per the germline V gene, CDR1 is MNHNY and CDR2 is SVGAGI (reference sequence). This CDR3 has 11 residues. V was shortened by 8 bases and J by 10 bases, with 14 bases between the two germline ends. Written as DNA, the CDR3 is TGTGCCAGCGGGAGGGGACAAGGAGCTTTCTTT. This sequence encodes CASGRGQGAFF.

This chain links TRBV4-3 with TRBJ1-2, with 10 bases aligning to TRBD1. The CDR3 has 14 residues. The ends lost 3 bases at V and 6 bases at J; junction bases unmatched: 4. The germline V gene has CDR1 LGHNA and CDR2 YSLEER. The CDR3 DNA follows: TGCGCCAGCAGCCACTACGGACAGGGGGATGGCTACACCTTC. This translates into CASSHYGQGDGYTF.

This clone was detected only a few times. The chain employs TRBV11-2 and TRBJ1-6; TRBD1 matches 8 bases. Germline values: CDR1 SGHAT, CDR2 FQNNGV. This CDR3 comprises 15 residues. Trimming removed 5 bases from V and 6 bases from J; junction bases left unmatched: 6. CDR3: CASSLYGQGNSPLHF. Written as DNA, the CDR3 is TGTGCCAGCAGCCTTTACGGACAGGGTAATTCACCCCTCCACTTT.

J is TRBJ2-2 and V is TRBV19, with TRBD2 matching 13 bases. Trimming at V came to 6 bases and at J to 8 bases, leaving 15 bases not matched to a gene. CDR3 length equals 18 residues. Germline values: CDR1 LNHDA, CDR2 SQIVND (reference sequence). CDR3 residues: CASSPNRLAGGPQGELFF. CDR3 DNA sequence: TGTGCCAGTAGCCCAAATCGACTAGCGGGGGGACCCCAGGGGGAGCTGTTTTTT.

The sample holds one count of this clone. The chain joins TRBV4-1 to TRBJ2-7, with unresolved D. CDR3 length equals 14 residues. V was shortened by 5 bases and J by 5 bases, with 16 bases between the two germline ends. Germline CDR1 MGHRA, CDR2 YSYEKL. The CDR3 here is CASSVRPSEDEQYF. CDR3 in DNA: TGCGCCAGCAGCGTCCGCCCGAGCGAAGACGAGCAGTACTTC.

The chain uses TRBV4-3 and TRBJ2-3, with TRBD2 matching over 11 bases. The germline CDR1 and CDR2 sequences are LGHNA and YSLEER. The CDR3 consists of 17 residues. V lost 1 base, J lost 4 bases, and 7 bases stayed unmatched. The CDR3: CASSQGRGLAGSDTQYF. The CDR3 DNA is TGCGCCAGCAGCCAAGGCCGAGGACTAGCGGGTTCAGATACGCAGTATTTT.

This chain links TRBV11-2 with TRBJ1-3; TRBD1 is a possible D gene (5 bases). With 5 bases removed from V and 0 bases from J, the gap between germline ends came to 14 bases. This CDR3 has 16 residues. CDR1 and CDR2 (germline): SGHAT, FQNNGV. CDR3: CASSTPGTLSGNTIYF. The CDR3 DNA is TGTGCCAGCAGCACGCCCGGGACTCTCTCTGGAAACACCATATATTTT.

The chain joins TRBV7-9 to TRBJ2-1, with D maybe TRBD2 (6 bases). The CDR3 loop spans 15 amino acids. Germline loops: CDR1 SEHNR, CDR2 FQNEAQ (reference sequence). V was clipped by 5 bases and J by 8 bases, with 19 bases between them. CDR3 DNA sequence: TGTGCCAGCAGCCTCCGGGACCAGTGGGAGGATGAGCAGTTCTTC. Its translation: CASSLRDQWEDEQFF. Full variable domain (missing parts from reference TRBV7-9 and TRBJ2-1): DTGVSQNPRHKITKRGQNVTFRCDPISEHNRLYWYRQTLGQGPEFLTYFQNEAQLEKSRLLSDRFSAERPKGSFSTLEIQRTEQGDSAMYLCASSLRDQWEDEQFFGPGTRLTVL.

The chain links TRBV4-3 to TRBJ1-6; TRBD1 agrees at 7 bases. V trimming: 4 bases; J trimming: 4 bases; junction bases outside the gene matches: 4. The CDR3 runs to 15 residues. Germline loops: CDR1 LGHNA, CDR2 YSLEER. This chain's CDR3 is CASSPGTVYNSPLHF. DNA for the CDR3: TGCGCCAGCAGCCCTGGGACAGTTTATAATTCACCCCTCCACTTT.

The gene calls are TRBV3-1 (or the pseudogene TRBV3-2) and TRBJ2-7, with D tentatively TRBD1 (6 bases). Trimming left V 4 bases short and J 5 bases short, with 21 bases between. The CDR3 is made up of 16 amino acids. Germline V CDR1 and CDR2: LGHDT, YNNKEL (reference sequence). The DNA of the CDR3 is TGTGCCAGCAGCCCACTCTTTGGACAGTACGGAAACGAGCAGTACTTC. It specifies CASSPLFGQYGNEQYF.

CDR3 bases: TGTGCCAGCAGTTACCTGAACCCCAGGGGGGAGCAGTTCTTC. Its protein product is CASSYLNPRGEQFF. The chain is built from TRBV6-2 or TRBV6-3 and TRBJ2-1; 7 positions agree with TRBD1. Per the germline V gene, CDR1 is MNHEY and CDR2 is SVGEGT. This CDR3 is built from 14 residues. V lost 2 bases and J lost 10; bases outside the gene matches: 8.

This clone has a handful of counts. The V call is TRBV7-9, the J call TRBJ1-1, with D maybe TRBD1 (6 bases). The CDR3 runs to 14 residues. Germline CDR1 and CDR2: SEHNR and FQNEAQ (reference sequence). V shed 5 bases and J shed 4 bases, with 14 bases lying between them. CDR3 sequence: CASSGTGQGTEAFF. The CDR3 nucleotides are TGTGCCAGCAGCGGAACAGGGCAAGGCACTGAAGCTTTCTTT.

CDR3 sequence: CASSGNSGGSADTQYF. CDR3 nucleotide sequence: TGTGCCAGCAGCGGAAATAGCGGGGGGAGCGCAGATACGCAGTATTTT. J is TRBJ2-3 and V is TRBV7-2; 10 nucleotides agree with TRBD2. The CDR3 runs 16 residues. Germline CDR1 reads SGHTA; CDR2 reads FQGNSA. The V and J ends lost 5 bases and 4 bases, in that order; junction bases with no gene match: 9.

This clone was observed once. The chain couples TRBV10-2 to TRBJ2-7; 9 bases align to TRBD1. V lost 8 bases and J lost 5; bases outside the gene matches: 13. Germline V lookup: CDR1 WSHSY, CDR2 SAAADI. The CDR3 is 15 residues long. CDR3 amino acids: CASRASGQGDNEQYF. CDR3 coding DNA: TGCGCCAGCCGAGCATCGGGACAGGGAGACAACGAGCAGTACTTC.

In its sample, this clone was seen a few times. This chain links TRBV5-4 with TRBJ1-2; tentatively, D is TRBD1 (5 bases). Germline CDR1 and CDR2: SGHNT and YYREEE (reference sequence). V lost 1 base and J lost 8, with 18 bases in between. The length of the CDR3 is 15 residues. The CDR3 DNA reads TGTGCCAGCAGCTTGTTGGCAGGGCAGCGATACGGCTACACCTTC. It translates to CASSLLAGQRYGYTF.

This chain joins TRBV19 and TRBJ2-7; TRBD1 matches 8 bases. CDR1 LNHDA and CDR2 SQIVND come from the germline V gene (reference sequence). The J segment lost 3 bases and the V segment lost 5 bases, leaving 6 bases of the junction unmatched. This CDR3 spans 14 amino acids. The CDR3 here is CASSSDRGLYEQYF. The CDR3 region has the DNA TGTGCCAGTAGTTCCGACAGGGGCCTCTACGAGCAGTACTTC.

The chain carries TRBV19 and TRBJ2-2; tentatively, D is TRBD1 (5 bases). The V end was cut by 8 bases, the J end by 1 base, with 8 bases between. Germline CDR1 is LNHDA and CDR2 is SQIVND (reference sequence). This CDR3 contains 13 residues. The CDR3 here is CASVTGNTGELFF. The CDR3 DNA reads as TGTGCCAGTGTAACAGGGAACACCGGGGAGCTGTTTTTT.

The chain is built from TRBV6-5 and TRBJ2-1; 7 bases are a match to TRBD1. The CDR3 is 15 residues long. J lost 0 bases, V lost 6 bases, and 5 bases had no gene match. Germline V gene data show CDR1 as MNHEY and CDR2 as SVGAGI. The CDR3 loop is CASRVQGSSYNEQFF. CDR3 sequence (DNA): TGTGCCAGCAGGGTACAGGGGTCCTCCTACAATGAGCAGTTCTTC.

The V call is TRBV5-1, the J call TRBJ2-7; D is unresolved. Deletions cut 0 bases from V and 2 bases from J, with 6 bases between. This CDR3 comprises 13 residues. Germline lookup yields CDR1 SGHRS and CDR2 YFSETQ. The CDR3 DNA reads TGCGCCAGCAGCTTGGCAGGTACCTACGAGCAGTACTTC. This translates into CASSLAGTYEQYF.

A few counts support this clone. The chain has TRBV20-1 and TRBJ1-2; D ambiguous. The V gene's germline CDR1 is DFQATT and CDR2 SNEGSKA (reference sequence). Deletions cut 5 bases from V and 4 bases from J, with 8 bases between. The CDR3 has 11 residues. This CDR3 is CSALGVYGYTF. In DNA, the CDR3 is TGCAGTGCTCTAGGTGTCTATGGCTACACCTTC.

This chain connects TRBV5-1 to TRBJ1-6; D uncertain. Per the germline V gene, CDR1 is SGHRS and CDR2 is YFSETQ. V dropped 4 bases and J dropped 6 bases, with 8 bases sitting between them. This CDR3 has 13 amino acids. The DNA for the CDR3 is TGCGCCAGCAGCGTCGAGGGTAATTCACCCCTCCACTTT. Its translation is CASSVEGNSPLHF.

This chain uses TRBV27 with TRBJ2-7, with D possibly TRBD2 on 5 matching bases. CDR1 and CDR2 (germline): MNHEY, SMNVEV (reference sequence). Trimming took off 8 bases at V and 4 bases at J, with 15 bases between the two ends. This CDR3 is built from 13 residues. CDR3 loop: CASALRPGYEQYF. CDR3 bases: TGTGCCAGCGCTCTCCGTCCGGGGTACGAGCAGTACTTC.

This chain connects TRBV5-1 to TRBJ2-1; TRBD1 might be the D (6 bases). Germline V gene lookup returns CDR1 SGHRS and CDR2 YFSETQ. The CDR3 contains 16 residues. The V end was cut by 0 bases, the J end by 7 bases, with 17 bases between. CDR3 sequence: CASSLGGTGTPNEQFF. The CDR3 DNA sequence: TGCGCCAGCAGCTTGGGGGGGACCGGGACACCAAATGAGCAGTTCTTC.

This sequence joins TRBV19 and TRBJ2-1; the match to TRBD2 covers 10 bases. Looked up from germline, CDR1 is LNHDA and CDR2 is SQIVND (reference sequence). Losses at the gene ends were 3 bases for V and 2 bases for J; bases not matched to a gene: 1. CDR3 length: 15 amino acids. DNA of the CDR3: TGTGCCAGTAGTATGGGACTAGCGACCTACAATGAGCAGTTCTTC. The encoded protein is CASSMGLATYNEQFF.

This sequence joins TRBV12-3 or TRBV12-4 and TRBJ2-7; 7 positions agree with TRBD1. V shed 8 bases, J shed 13 bases, and the junction held 14 bases outside the gene matches. This CDR3 comprises 12 residues. This CDR3 is CASSEGALVVYF. CDR3 DNA sequence: TGTGCCAGCTCTGAGGGGGCACTAGTGGTCTACTTC.

The chain joins TRBV19 to TRBJ2-2; possible D gene TRBD2, 6 bases. V lost 10 bases and J 5 bases, leaving 11 bases between the germline ends. CDR1 and CDR2 (germline): LNHDA, SQIVND (reference sequence). This CDR3 spans 12 amino acids. CDR3 amino acids: CATEGWTGELFF. In DNA form, the CDR3 reads TGTGCCACGGAGGGCTGGACCGGGGAGCTGTTTTTT.

V gene TRBV12-3 or TRBV12-4 combines with J gene TRBJ1-1; no clear D. The length of the CDR3 is 13 residues. V was cut by 3 bases and J by 4 bases, with 9 bases left in between. The CDR3 DNA is TGTGCCAGCAGTTTCAAAGTCGGCACTGAAGCTTTCTTT. As protein: CASSFKVGTEAFF.

This chain uses TRBV7-9 with TRBJ2-1; TRBD2 agrees at 8 bases. Trimming removed 5 bases from V and 6 bases from J; junction bases left unmatched: 6. The germline V gene encodes CDR1 SEHNR and CDR2 FQNEAQ (reference sequence). The length of the CDR3 is 14 residues. Written as DNA, the CDR3 is TGTGCCAGCAGCCCGCGGAGCGGGAGCAATGAGCAGTTCTTC. Protein product: CASSPRSGSNEQFF. Looking up the rest from reference TRBV7-9 and TRBJ2-1 gives the full variable domain: DTGVSQNPRHKITKRGQNVTFRCDPISEHNRLYWYRQTLGQGPEFLTYFQNEAQLEKSRLLSDRFSAERPKGSFSTLEIQRTEQGDSAMYLCASSPRSGSNEQFFGPGTRLTVL.